Listed below are T cell receptor beta chains from one sample, sequenced in a study of cytomegalovirus exposure and HLA in healthy donors. Clones were sequenced by immunoSEQ multiplex PCR, and TCRdb holds only the in-frame ones, with some missing. In the table there are more than 95,000 clones, roughly 79% of which are singletons. The material sequenced was PBMCs. The receptors originated from a male donor in good health and CMV-seronegative. The CDR3 runs from the conserved cysteine through the conserved F or W. D genes are given only for firm matches. The listing skips clone size in some rows; elsewhere it reads once, few, many or a size class.

TRBJ1-4,TRBV7-2,TRBD1,-,TGTGCCAGCAGCTTAGAATACAGGGGTGGGAGGGAAAAACTGTTTTTT,CASSLEYRGGREKLFF
TRBJ2-2,TRBV5-1,TRBD1,-,TGCGCCAGCAGCGAGCGAGGGGGCTTCACCGGGGAGCTGTTTTTT,CASSERGGFTGELFF
TRBJ1-1,TRBV27,-,-,TGTGCCAGCAGTTTATCCACGGGGATGAACACTGAAGCTTTCTTT,CASSLSTGMNTEAFF
TRBJ1-1,TRBV19,TRBD1,once,TGTGCCAGTAGTTCGTCGGACAGGGCGACTGAAGCTTTCTTT,CASSSSDRATEAFF
TRBJ2-1,TRBV7-3,TRBD2,-,TGTGCCAGCAGCTTGTCTGCTAGCGGGGGAAATGAGCAGTTCTTC,CASSLSASGGNEQFF
TRBJ1-2,TRBV20-1,-,once,TGCAGTGCTAGAGCCCCCGGGGACTACACCTTC,CSARAPGDYTF
TRBJ1-5,TRBV2,-,-,TGTGCCAGCAGAGGGGCGCAGGGCCAATATCAGCCCCAGCATTTT,CASRGAQGQYQPQHF
TRBJ2-7,TRBV7-9,TRBD1,-,TGTTCCAGCAGCCCGGGACAGGGCATCTCCTACGAGCAGTACTTC,CSSSPGQGISYEQYF
TRBJ1-1,TRBV6-5,-,-,TGTGCCAGCAGGGATCCTAGGGGGACTGAAGCTTTCTTT,CASRDPRGTEAFF
TRBJ1-5,TRBV4-1,TRBD1,-,TGCGCCAGCAGCCAAGAGGGACAGGGGGCCCATCAGCCCCAGCATTTT,CASSQEGQGAHQPQHF
TRBJ2-7,TRBV27,-,-,TGTGCCAGCACCAACAGGAACTCCTACGAGCAGTACTTC,CASTNRNSYEQYF
TRBJ2-7,TRBV7-9,TRBD1,-,TGTGCCAGCAGCTTAGGGGACAGGGACACAACTATAAACTACGAGCAGTACTTC,CASSLGDRDTTINYEQYF
TRBJ2-1,TRBV28,TRBD2,-,TGTGCCAGCACCAGGGCGGGGACTACCTGGAATGAGCAGTTCTTC,CASTRAGTTWNEQFF
TRBJ2-7,TRBV9,TRBD2,-,TGTGCCAGCAGCCCAGAGGGGGGCTTAGCGGGAGGCAACTCCTACGAGCAGTACTTC,CASSPEGGLAGGNSYEQYF
TRBJ2-3,TRBV27,-,-,TGTGCCAGCAGTTTACTAGGCACAGATACGCAGTATTTT,CASSLLGTDTQYF
TRBJ1-2,TRBV30,TRBD1,-,TGTGCCTGGAGCTCTCCGGGACAGGGGGCTAACTATGGCTACACCTTC,CAWSSPGQGANYGYTF
TRBJ1-1,TRBV5-4,TRBD1,-,TGTGCCAGCAGCCGTCCGGGACAGGGGGCGGTCAAAGCTTTCTTT,CASSRPGQGAVKAFF
TRBJ2-5,TRBV6-1,-,-,TGTGCCAGCACGTCCAGGGCGGACAGAGAGACCCAGTACTTC,CASTSRADRETQYF